This TCR beta chain was sequenced during a study of OX40 agonist ivuxolimab in advanced cancers. For the study in its entirety: Ivuxolimab was an agonistic, fully human IgG2 monoclonal antibody directed against OX40 (CD134), a costimulatory receptor. Prior anti-PD-1, anti-PD-L1 or anti-CTLA-4 therapy was permitted, and approximately 41% of dose-escalation patients had received checkpoint inhibitors. The paper reports the monotherapy dose-escalation portion (N of about 54 patients) of the phase I ivuxolimab trial. The purpose of peripheral TCRbeta sequencing was to test whether ivuxolimab changed TCR sequence diversity and led to clonal T-cell expansion. A male proportion of roughly 80% and a mean age of 60 years, ranging from 23 to 79, were recorded for the dose-escalation cohort. Intravenous ivuxolimab was administered to patients every 2 weeks at six dose levels: 0.01, 0.1, 0.3, 1.5, 3 and 10 mg/kg. Of the roughly 54 dose-escalation patients, hepatocellular carcinoma was present in around 19, melanoma in roughly 15, renal cell carcinoma in 9 and head and neck cancer in 9. Partial responses occurred in three dose-escalation patients, of whom one had hepatocellular carcinoma and two had cutaneous melanoma.

Comments on this clone: Its target antigen remains unknown. No clone much larger than this one lies a single base away; base qualities are absent.

The trial excluded patients who had a history of autoimmune disease or who were on systemic immunosuppression. In every dose cohort, peripheral blood was drawn for TCR sequencing at baseline, cycle 4 day 1, and cycle 7 day 1. The samples were drawn from a first-in-human, open-label, multicenter phase I dose-escalation trial of ivuxolimab. Adults with locally advanced or metastatic melanoma, renal cell carcinoma, hepatocellular carcinoma or head and neck squamous cell carcinoma were enrolled in the trial. Before TCR sequencing, CD4+ T cells and CD8+ T cells were sorted from peripheral blood as separate populations. To sequence the TCRbeta CDR3 region, genomic DNA was isolated from the sorted cells. The immunoSEQ Assay was used to sequence the TCRbeta CDR3 regions. TCRdb took this table from immuneACCESS and kept in-frame rearrangements with V and J called. Such tables lack part of the clones; where checked against another copy, unresolved V genes explain under half of the gap, and the rest is unexplained. The table for this sample lists about 53,000 clones; almost 85% of them were counted only once. About 4.5% of the sample is taken by the ten largest.

After removal of 5 bases from V and 5 bases from J, the junction retains 7 bases not matched to a gene. The germline V gene provides CDR1 SGHTS and CDR2 YDEGEE. From the cysteine up to the phenylalanine, the CDR3 has a length of 14 residues. The kept DNA is CDR3 alone, 42 bases in frame from the first base. What the work shows at the level of the full study, not this receptor alone: Which antigens the clonally expanded peripheral T cells were specific for was not determined. Clonal expansion of both CD4+ and CD8+ blood T cells was observed from baseline to week 6 at doses 0.1 to 3.0 mg/kg. In the 0.1-3.0 mg/kg groups, partial responders were among the patients with the lowest normalized peripheral clonal expansion, particularly in CD8+ T cells. After ivuxolimab, more expanded clones were found on average in CD8+ T cells than in CD4+ T cells. Low levels of normalized T-cell clonal expansion were also shown by some nonresponding patients.

The TCR originated in an adult with an advanced solid tumor such as melanoma, head and neck, liver or kidney cancer. Recombination linked TRBV5-8 to TRBJ1-1, and 9 junctional nucleotides match TRBD1. Specimen: CD4+ or CD8+ T cells sorted from blood, collected in a trial of the OX40 agonist ivuxolimab. The nucleotide sequence is TGTGCCAGCAGGCGGACAGGGGATGCGACTGAAGCTTTCTTT. Its protein is CASRRTGDATEAFF.